The 17 T cell receptor beta chains below come from one sample, sequenced in a study of a mutant IDH1 vaccine in newly diagnosed glioma. Here immunoSEQ multiplex PCR was the method, and the copy in TCRdb shows in-frame clones only, minus some. The table includes about 35,000 clones, 80% detected once. These receptors are not linked to any known antigen. Stated time point: week 11, during vaccination. Each dose delivered 300 ug of mutant IDH1 20-mer peptide subcutaneously with imiquimod. Material: peripheral blood mononuclear cells (PBMCs), obtained from a glioma patient whose treatment included an IDH1 peptide vaccine. Receptors were obtained from a woman in her twenties or thirties with glioma. Some clones in this sample may be carry-over from other donors' samples.

The chain joins TRBV19 to TRBJ2-1; 8 bases map to TRBD1. The CDR3 runs 15 residues. Per the germline V gene, CDR1 is LNHDA and CDR2 is SQIVND (reference sequence). V was pared by 5 bases and J by 5 bases, with 8 bases of the junction left unmatched. CDR3 sequence reads: CASSESARGHNEQFF. The CDR3 DNA reads TGTGCCAGTAGTGAGTCCGCCAGGGGGCACAATGAGCAGTTCTTC.

The chain carries TRBV7-6 and TRBJ2-4; D is unclear. CDR3 length: 17 residues. The germline V gene encodes CDR1 SGHVS and CDR2 FNYEAQ. V dropped 1 base and J dropped 0 bases, with 13 bases sitting between them. In nucleotides, the CDR3 is TGTGCCAGCAGCTTAGGAAGGACGTCTCTAGCCAAAAACATTCAGTACTTC. Translation gives CASSLGRTSLAKNIQYF.

The rearrangement links TRBV5-6 to TRBJ1-2; a weak D match, TRBD1 (5 bases). This CDR3 comprises 13 residues. With 0 bases removed from V and 6 bases from J, the gap between germline ends came to 9 bases. Germline V gene lookup returns CDR1 SGHDT and CDR2 YYEEEE. In nucleotides, the CDR3 is TGTGCCAGCAGCTTGGTCGGGACGGATGGCTACACCTTC. Translation gives CASSLVGTDGYTF.

The CDR3 coding sequence is TGTGCCAGCAGCCCATTAAAGCGAGGAGAGACCCAGTACTTC. It yields the protein CASSPLKRGETQYF. The J gene is TRBJ2-5, the V gene TRBV11-2; unclear D gene. The CDR3 is made up of 14 amino acids. V was trimmed by 5 bases and J by 4 bases, leaving 14 bases between them. Germline CDR1 and CDR2: SGHAT and FQNNGV.

This sequence joins TRBV6-1 and TRBJ2-2; 11 bases align to TRBD2. V was pared by 1 base and J by 7 bases, with 8 bases of the junction left unmatched. The CDR3 spans 17 residues. Germline CDR1 MNHNS, CDR2 SASEGT. The CDR3 sequence: CASSEGLAGPQGGELFF. The DNA for the CDR3 is TGTGCCAGCAGTGAAGGACTAGCGGGACCTCAGGGCGGGGAGCTGTTTTTT.

The V gene is TRBV6-5, the J gene TRBJ2-7; maybe TRBD1 (5 bases). CDR3 length: 15 amino acids. V lost 6 bases and J 3 bases, leaving 18 bases between the germline ends. Germline CDR1 reads MNHEY; CDR2 reads SVGAGI. CDR3 region: CASSSTGREYYEQYF. DNA of the CDR3: TGTGCCAGCAGCAGCACGGGCAGGGAATACTACGAGCAGTACTTC.

The chain links TRBV18 to TRBJ2-7, with D hard to call. Germline V gene data show CDR1 as KGHSH and CDR2 as LQKENI. Trimming took off 0 bases at V and 5 bases at J, with 8 bases between the two ends. The CDR3 runs 13 residues. The CDR3 sequence: CASSPPGQNEQYF. CDR3 coding DNA: TGTGCCAGCTCACCACCCGGGCAAAACGAGCAGTACTTC. Full variable domain (remainder filled in from reference TRBV18 and TRBJ2-7): NAGVMQNPRHLVRRRGQEARLRCSPMKGHSHVYWYRQLPEEGLKFMVYLQKENIIDESGMPKERFSAEFPKEGPSILRIQQVVRGDSAAYFCASSPPGQNEQYFGPGTRLTVT.

The genes are TRBV5-1 and TRBJ2-7; 7 positions match TRBD1. Trimming cost V 0 bases and J 2 bases; bases outside gene matches: 11. Looked up from germline, CDR1 is SGHRS and CDR2 is YFSETQ. The CDR3 covers 17 residues. The CDR3 coding sequence is TGCGCCAGCAGCTTGGGATCAGGGGACAGCTTCCCCTACGAGCAGTACTTC. This gives the protein CASSLGSGDSFPYEQYF.

The chain is built from TRBV30 and TRBJ2-7; D possibly corresponds to TRBD2 (6 bases). The germline V and J ends were trimmed by 5 bases and 7 bases, with 21 bases remaining between them. The CDR3 is 14 residues long. Germline lookup yields CDR1 GTSNPN and CDR2 SVGIG (reference sequence). DNA for the CDR3: TGTGCCTGGGAGAGACTAGGAGGTTCGGGGGAGCAGTACTTC. Protein product: CAWERLGGSGEQYF.

The rearrangement uses TRBV9 and TRBJ2-7; D is uncertain. V dropped 2 bases and J dropped 7 bases, with 22 bases sitting between them. Germline CDR1 is SGDLS and CDR2 is YYNGEE. The CDR3 is 16 residues long. CDR3 sequence (DNA): TGTGCCAGCAGCGTTCATGGAAAGGTCAACCCTCGTGAGCAGTACTTC. This codes for CASSVHGKVNPREQYF. The entire variable domain, with the rest obtained from reference TRBV9 and TRBJ2-7, is as follows: DSGVTQTPKHLITATGQRVTLRCSPRSGDLSVYWYQQSLDQGLQFLIQYYNGEERAKGNILERFSAQQFPDLHSELNLSSLELGDSALYFCASSVHGKVNPREQYFGPGTRLTVT.

The chain links TRBV7-3 to TRBJ1-1, with D uncertain. V lost 5 bases, J lost 4 bases, and 11 bases lay in between. This CDR3 spans 13 amino acids. Germline V gives CDR1 SGHTA, CDR2 FQGTGA. CDR3 in DNA: TGTGCCAGCAGCCCGGCGGGTACCACTGAAGCTTTCTTT. Residues: CASSPAGTTEAFF.

The chain uses TRBV6-1 and TRBJ2-5; the D gene is possibly TRBD2 (5 bases). Germline V gene data show CDR1 as MNHNS and CDR2 as SASEGT. The germline V and J ends were trimmed by 7 bases and 11 bases, with 14 bases remaining between them. The CDR3 spans 11 residues. The CDR3 DNA reads as TGTGCCAGCAAACTAGTCAAAGAACAGTACTTC. Translation: CASKLVKEQYF.

A single count supports this clone. The CDR3 reads CAWRVGTGELFF. The CDR3 DNA sequence: TGTGCCTGGCGGGTGGGGACCGGGGAGCTGTTTTTT. The J gene is TRBJ2-2, the V gene TRBV30; D unclear. Trimming removed 5 bases at V and 5 bases at J, with 9 bases between. The CDR3 is made up of 12 amino acids. Germline assignment: CDR1 GTSNPN and CDR2 SVGIG (reference sequence).

The chain carries TRBV27 and TRBJ1-2; possibly TRBD1 for D (6 bases). This CDR3 contains 15 residues. In germline, CDR1 is MNHEY, CDR2 SMNVEV (reference sequence). V was shortened by 2 bases and J by 4 bases, with 14 bases between the two germline ends. CDR3 in amino acids: CASSLGGVPSYGYTF. The DNA of the CDR3 is TGTGCCAGCAGTTTAGGGGGCGTACCCTCCTATGGCTACACCTTC.

This clone turned up a few times. The junction departs from the called germline gene at one end, perhaps through a read error. The chain carries TRBV7-7 and TRBJ2-1, with 9 positions matching TRBD2. Per the germline V gene, CDR1 is SSHAT and CDR2 is FNYEAQ (reference sequence). This CDR3 region has 16 residues. CDR3 nucleotides: TGTGCTAGCAGCAGGGGAGGACTAGCGCGGTACAATGAGCAGTTCTTC. It encodes CASSRGGLARYNEQFF.

The chain employs TRBV5-1 and TRBJ2-5; D gene unclear. The CDR3 extends over 13 amino acids. V dropped 1 base and J dropped 5 bases, with 9 bases sitting between them. The germline CDR1 and CDR2 sequences are SGHRS and YFSETQ. The CDR3 spells CASSLLGRETQYF. The DNA for the CDR3 is TGCGCCAGCAGCTTGCTCGGAAGGGAGACCCAGTACTTC.

This chain connects TRBV29-1 to TRBJ2-5; 9 nucleotides align to TRBD1. CDR1 and CDR2 (germline): SQVTM, ANQGSEA. The V and J ends lost 7 bases and 5 bases, in that order; junction bases with no gene match: 8. This CDR3 is built from 13 residues. CDR3 sequence: CSGRTGVTETQYF. DNA of the CDR3: TGCAGCGGAAGGACAGGGGTAACGGAGACCCAGTACTTC.